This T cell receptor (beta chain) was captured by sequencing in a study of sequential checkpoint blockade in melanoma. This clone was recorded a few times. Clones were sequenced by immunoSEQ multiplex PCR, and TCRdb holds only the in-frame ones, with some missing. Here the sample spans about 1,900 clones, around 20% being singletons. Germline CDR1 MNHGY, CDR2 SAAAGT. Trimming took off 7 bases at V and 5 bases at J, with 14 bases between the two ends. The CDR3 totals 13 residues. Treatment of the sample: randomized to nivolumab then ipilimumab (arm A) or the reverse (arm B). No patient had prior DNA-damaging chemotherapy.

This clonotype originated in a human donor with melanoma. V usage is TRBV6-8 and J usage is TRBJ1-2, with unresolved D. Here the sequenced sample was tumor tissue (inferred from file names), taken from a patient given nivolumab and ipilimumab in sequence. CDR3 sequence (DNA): TGTGCCAGCAACGGTGGAGGGAGATATGGCTACACCTTC. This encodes CASNGGGRYGYTF.